The entry below gives a single T cell receptor beta chain sequence along with its context. This entry belongs to a study of OX40 agonist ivuxolimab in advanced cancers. Sequencing was performed with immunoSEQ multiplex PCR; in TCRdb, only in-frame clones are kept and a portion is missing. This table has 150,000 to 170,000 clones, approximately 94% appearing once. The origin of this receptor is an adult with an advanced solid tumor such as melanoma, head and neck, liver or kidney cancer. Sequences were derived from CD4+ or CD8+ T cells sorted from blood, sampled in a trial of the OX40 agonist ivuxolimab.

The CDR3 region has the DNA TGTGCCAGCAGCTTTACTCTCGGGGAGACCCAGTACTTC. Translating gives CASSFTLGETQYF. This chain joins TRBV7-2 and TRBJ2-5; D is unclear. Germline CDR1 SGHTA, CDR2 FQGNSA. V was pared by 3 bases and J by 5 bases, with 10 bases between. This CDR3 is built from 13 residues.